Following are 32 T cell receptor beta chains from one sample sequenced in a study of PD-L1 blockade in urothelial cancer. Time point described: pretreatment peripheral blood. Sequencing used immunoSEQ multiplex PCR; TCRdb keeps in-frame clones, though not all of them. The sample has 70,000 to 90,000 clones, 85% seen once. Material: PBMCs, obtained around atezolizumab (anti-PD-L1) treatment. These receptors were obtained from a man in his sixties with urothelial cancer.

The chain has TRBV9 and TRBJ2-7; TRBD2 matches 7 bases. Germline loops: CDR1 SGDLS, CDR2 YYNGEE. J lost 4 bases, V lost 5 bases, and 9 bases had no gene match. This CDR3 contains 14 residues. The CDR3 loop reads CASRLGGGGYEQYF. The CDR3 coding sequence is TGTGCCAGCAGGTTAGGCGGGGGAGGTTACGAGCAGTACTTC.

The rearrangement uses TRBV27 and TRBJ2-5, with TRBD2 matching over 11 bases. The CDR3 runs to 15 residues. Unmatched junction bases numbered 6, after V lost 4 bases and J lost 5 bases. Germline V gene lookup returns CDR1 MNHEY and CDR2 SMNVEV (reference sequence). The CDR3 loop is CASSSLGLAVETQYF. The CDR3 nucleotides read TGTGCCAGCAGTTCCCTGGGACTAGCGGTTGAGACCCAGTACTTC.

This sequence joins TRBV7-3 and TRBJ2-2; D is possibly TRBD1 (6 bases). Germline V gene data show CDR1 as SGHTA and CDR2 as FQGTGA. The V end lost 5 bases, the J end lost 6 bases, and 13 bases lay between the germline ends. This CDR3 has 14 amino acids. The CDR3 protein is CASSPQGYAGELFF. The DNA for the CDR3 is TGTGCCAGCAGCCCACAGGGATATGCCGGGGAGCTGTTTTTT.

The genes are TRBV27 and TRBJ2-7; possibly TRBD1 for D (5 bases). CDR3 length equals 11 residues. Between the trimmed V and J ends, which lost 5 bases and 6 bases, there was a span of 8 bases. Germline V gives CDR1 MNHEY, CDR2 SMNVEV (reference sequence). The DNA of the CDR3 is TGTGCCAGCAGTCAGGGCGGCGAGCAGTACTTC. Protein product: CASSQGGEQYF.

The chain recombines TRBV5-1 with TRBJ2-7; 14 bases fit TRBD2. Trimming took 4 bases from V and 3 from J; bases not matched to a gene: 6. Germline V gene lookup returns CDR1 SGHRS and CDR2 YFSETQ. The CDR3 has 16 amino acids. The CDR3 sequence: CASSLTGTSGGYEQYF. The CDR3 coding sequence is TGCGCCAGCAGCCTTACCGGGACTAGCGGGGGCTACGAGCAGTACTTC.

This rearrangement joins TRBV19 to TRBJ2-7; D not resolved. Trimming took 6 bases from V and 6 from J, leaving 15 bases between them. There are 13 residues in the CDR3. Germline V gene lookup returns CDR1 LNHDA and CDR2 SQIVND (reference sequence). The chain's CDR3 is CASSPRFEVEQYF. The CDR3 DNA sequence: TGTGCCAGTAGCCCAAGGTTTGAGGTCGAGCAGTACTTC.

J is TRBJ2-7 and V is TRBV6-1, with D uncertain. Trimming left V 7 bases short and J 4 bases short, with 14 bases between. CDR3 size: 13 residues. CDR1 is MNHNS and CDR2 is SASEGT in the germline V gene. Here the CDR3 DNA reads TGTGCCAGCAATGTTAACGGTATATACGAGCAGTACTTC. Translation gives CASNVNGIYEQYF.

The chain uses TRBV11-3 and TRBJ2-1; 10 bases are shared with TRBD2. This CDR3 region has 17 residues. J lost 3 bases, V lost 2 bases, and 7 bases had no gene match. Germline V gene lookup returns CDR1 SGHNT and CDR2 YENEEA. CDR3 protein: CASSLFGAGGSYNEQFF. The CDR3 DNA is TGTGCCAGCAGCTTATTCGGAGCGGGGGGGAGCTACAATGAGCAGTTCTTC.

This rearrangement joins TRBV7-9 to TRBJ2-7; D ambiguous. This CDR3 has 12 residues. With 4 bases removed from V and 0 bases from J, the gap between germline ends came to 4 bases. Per germline, CDR1 SEHNR and CDR2 FQNEAQ (reference sequence). The CDR3 is CASSSHSYEQYF. The CDR3 nucleotides read TGTGCCAGCAGCTCCCACTCCTACGAGCAGTACTTC.

This rearrangement joins TRBV4-1 to TRBJ1-3, with TRBD1 matching over 11 bases. The V gene end was trimmed by 4 bases and the J gene end by 2 bases; junction bases not matched to a gene: 4. CDR1 is MGHRA and CDR2 is YSYEKL in the germline V gene. The length of the CDR3 is 16 residues. The DNA for the CDR3 is TGCGCCAGCAGCCCAGGACAGGGGGCGGCTGGAAACACCATATATTTT. It encodes CASSPGQGAAGNTIYF.

The gene calls are TRBV19 and TRBJ2-1; maybe TRBD2 (5 bases). With 8 bases removed from V and 6 bases from J, the gap between germline ends came to 17 bases. Germline CDR1 and CDR2: LNHDA and SQIVND (reference sequence). The CDR3 runs 14 residues. The CDR3 nucleotides are TGTGCCAGTGAGGCTAGCTATCCCTCCAATGAGCAGTTCTTC. Translation: CASEASYPSNEQFF. Variable domain in full (rest from reference TRBV19 and TRBJ2-1): DGGITQSPKYLFRKEGQNVTLSCEQNLNHDAMYWYRQDPGQGLRLIYYSQIVNDFQKGDIAEGYSVSREKKESFPLTVTSAQKNPTAFYLCASEASYPSNEQFFGPGTRLTVL.

The V call is TRBV7-3, the J call TRBJ1-5, with no clear D. Germline V CDR1 and CDR2: SGHTA, FQGTGA. This CDR3 is 13 amino acids long. The V end lost 3 bases, the J end lost 5 bases, and 8 bases lay between the germline ends. In nucleotides, the CDR3 is TGTGCCAGCAGCTTGACTAACGATCAGCCCCAGCATTTT. This sequence encodes CASSLTNDQPQHF.

J is TRBJ2-3 and V is TRBV12-5; 10 nucleotides match TRBD2. The CDR3 is 20 amino acids. CDR1 and CDR2 from the germline V gene are LGHNT and FRNRAP. J lost 0 bases, V lost 2 bases, and 14 bases had no gene match. Here the CDR3 DNA reads TGTGCTAGTGGTTTGCCTCTGGGTAGCGGGGGGCACCCTAGCACAGATACGCAGTATTTT. This translates into CASGLPLGSGGHPSTDTQYF.

The chain links TRBV19 to TRBJ1-2; D gene ambiguous. Trimming removed 7 bases at V and 0 bases at J, with 15 bases between. CDR1 is LNHDA, CDR2 SQIVND, per germline (reference sequence). This CDR3 comprises 15 residues. The CDR3 DNA is TGTGCCAGTAACAGTTGGGCAGAAGCTAACTATGGCTACACCTTC. Its protein is CASNSWAEANYGYTF.

The CDR3 protein is CASNGLAGGLDTQYF. In DNA, the CDR3 is TGTGCCAGCAATGGACTAGCGGGGGGTTTGGATACGCAGTATTTT. This chain joins TRBV6-6 and TRBJ2-3; 14 bases are shared with TRBD2. V was pared by 7 bases and J by 6 bases, with 6 bases of the junction left unmatched. CDR3 length: 15 amino acids. CDR1 MNHNY and CDR2 SVGAGI come from the germline V gene (reference sequence).

The rearrangement uses TRBV7-9 and TRBJ2-3, with 14 bases identical to TRBD2. The CDR3 spans 15 residues. Germline assignment: CDR1 SEHNR and CDR2 FQNEAQ (reference sequence). J lost 7 bases, V lost 7 bases, and 7 bases had no gene match. CDR3 in amino acids: CASTPGLAGGYTQYF. DNA of the CDR3: TGTGCCAGCACACCTGGACTAGCGGGGGGCTATACGCAGTATTTT.

This chain links TRBV27 with TRBJ1-2, with unresolved D. Germline V gene lookup returns CDR1 MNHEY and CDR2 SMNVEV (reference sequence). V lost 1 base and J 2 bases, leaving 8 bases between the germline ends. The CDR3 has 14 amino acids. The DNA of the CDR3 is TGTGCCAGCAGTTTATTTCGAGGGAACTATGGCTACACCTTC. Protein product: CASSLFRGNYGYTF.

This sequence joins TRBV19 and TRBJ1-1; D is ambiguous. The germline V gene has CDR1 LNHDA and CDR2 SQIVND (reference sequence). This CDR3 has 15 amino acids. Trimming took 3 bases from V and 1 from J, leaving 12 bases between them. The CDR3 DNA reads TGTGCCAGTAGTATCTCCGGGGTCCGGAACACTGAAGCTTTCTTT. Its protein product is CASSISGVRNTEAFF.

The chain uses TRBV7-9 and TRBJ1-4; perhaps TRBD1 as D (6 bases). This CDR3 spans 16 amino acids. With 1 base removed from V and 6 bases from J, the gap between germline ends came to 15 bases. Per germline, CDR1 SEHNR and CDR2 FQNEAQ (reference sequence). The CDR3 region is CASSLEEDSTYEKLFF. CDR3 coding DNA: TGTGCCAGCAGCTTAGAGGAGGACAGCACCTATGAAAAACTGTTTTTT.

J is TRBJ1-1 and V is TRBV19; a weak D match, TRBD1 (5 bases). Trimming cost V 7 bases and J 0 bases, with 24 bases left between them. This CDR3 has 18 amino acids. Germline V CDR1 and CDR2: LNHDA, SQIVND (reference sequence). The CDR3 DNA follows: TGTGCCAGTATAGCTTATAAGGGGAGTAGGAGGGTGAACACTGAAGCTTTCTTT. As protein: CASIAYKGSRRVNTEAFF.

This chain joins TRBV4-1 and TRBJ1-5; 7 bases match TRBD1. The CDR3 is made up of 16 amino acids. Germline values: CDR1 MGHRA, CDR2 YSYEKL. V shed 3 bases and J 3 bases; nucleotides not matched to a gene: 8. The CDR3 nucleotides read TGCGCCAGCAGCCAGGGAACAGGGGTCCTCAATCAGCCCCAGCATTTT. Its translation: CASSQGTGVLNQPQHF.

This clone has only a few counts. The chain joins TRBV6-5 to TRBJ2-2; D might be TRBD1 (6 bases). With 5 bases removed from V and 6 bases from J, the gap between germline ends came to 7 bases. The CDR3 contains 12 residues. Germline V lookup: CDR1 MNHEY, CDR2 SVGAGI. This CDR3 reads CASSGQSGELFF. DNA for the CDR3: TGTGCCAGCAGTGGACAGTCCGGGGAGCTGTTTTTT.

The V call is TRBV5-1, the J call TRBJ1-2, with D possibly TRBD1 on 5 matching bases. There are 18 residues in the CDR3. V was cut by 4 bases and J by 0 bases, with 22 bases left in between. CDR1 is SGHRS, CDR2 YFSETQ, per germline. The CDR3 nucleotides are TGCGCCAGCAGCCCCCCACATTGGGGGGATGGAGCTAACTATGGCTACACCTTC. Translating it yields CASSPPHWGDGANYGYTF.

The gene calls are TRBV5-4 and TRBJ1-4; D is possibly TRBD1 (6 bases). V was trimmed by 4 bases and J by 5 bases, leaving 18 bases between them. This CDR3 is 16 amino acids long. In germline, CDR1 is SGHNT, CDR2 YYREEE (reference sequence). The CDR3 DNA sequence: TGTGCCAGCAGCCCTCGCTCGGGGGGCCTAAATGAAAAACTGTTTTTT. As protein: CASSPRSGGLNEKLFF.

CDR3 sequence reads: CATPQGVKETQYF. The CDR3, as DNA: TGTGCCACCCCCCAAGGGGTCAAGGAGACCCAGTACTTC. The rearrangement uses TRBV6-5 and TRBJ2-5; perhaps TRBD1 as D (5 bases). Germline lookup yields CDR1 MNHEY and CDR2 SVGAGI. V lost 10 bases and J 5 bases, leaving 17 bases between the germline ends. The CDR3 contains 13 residues.

The genes are TRBV10-3 and TRBJ2-3, with a possible D match to TRBD1 (5 bases). Between the trimmed V and J ends, which lost 1 base and 0 bases, there was a span of 5 bases. There are 14 residues in the CDR3. In germline, CDR1 is ENHRY, CDR2 SYGVKD. This chain's CDR3 is CAISEYRSTDTQYF. DNA for the CDR3: TGTGCCATCAGTGAGTACAGGAGCACAGATACGCAGTATTTT.

A single count supports this clone. Germline is not matched at one junction end, which may reflect a read error. This chain uses TRBV7-7 with TRBJ2-7; 8 nucleotides match TRBD1. Looked up from germline, CDR1 is SSHAT and CDR2 is FNYEAQ (reference sequence). There are 13 residues in the CDR3. CDR3 sequence reads: CASSAWTGYEQYF. The DNA for the CDR3 is TGTGCTAGCAGCGCCTGGACAGGGTACGAGCAGTACTTC. The whole variable domain, filled in from reference TRBV7-7 and TRBJ2-7, reads GAGVSQSPRYKVTKRGQDVTLRCDPISSHATLYWYQQALGQGPEFLTYFNYEAQPDKSGLPSDRFSAERPEGSISTLTIQRTEQRDSAMYRCASSAWTGYEQYFGPGTRLTVT.

The chain joins TRBV7-9 to TRBJ2-3; TRBD2 aligns across 9 bases. The CDR3 runs to 16 residues. V shed 2 bases, J shed 8 bases, and the junction held 11 bases outside the gene matches. The germline gives CDR1 SEHNR, CDR2 FQNEAQ (reference sequence). The CDR3 protein is CASSLRSSGKRGTQYF. As DNA, the CDR3 is TGTGCCAGCAGCTTAAGGTCTAGCGGGAAGAGGGGTACGCAGTATTTT. The variable domain in full, completed from reference TRBV7-9 and TRBJ2-3, reads DTGVSQNPRHKITKRGQNVTFRCDPISEHNRLYWYRQTLGQGPEFLTYFQNEAQLEKSRLLSDRFSAERPKGSFSTLEIQRTEQGDSAMYLCASSLRSSGKRGTQYFGPGTRLTVL.

The rearrangement joins TRBV6-5 to TRBJ2-7, with TRBD1 identical over 9 bases. Germline assignment: CDR1 MNHEY and CDR2 SVGAGI. The V and J ends lost 2 bases and 3 bases, in that order; junction bases with no gene match: 5. The CDR3 has 15 amino acids. The CDR3 DNA reads TGTGCCAGCAGTTACCGGACAGGGGAGAGCTACGAGCAGTACTTC. Its protein is CASSYRTGESYEQYF.

The rearrangement uses TRBV7-9 and TRBJ1-3; TRBD1 aligns across 8 bases. This CDR3 has 15 amino acids. After removal of 5 bases from V and 2 bases from J, the junction contained 5 bases not matched to a gene. Germline V gene data show CDR1 as SEHNR and CDR2 as FQNEAQ (reference sequence). The CDR3 sequence is CASSQNRGAGNTIYF. CDR3 bases: TGTGCCAGCAGCCAGAACAGGGGGGCTGGAAACACCATATATTTT.

The rearrangement joins TRBV7-9 to TRBJ2-5, with no clear D. V gave up 5 bases and J gave up 0 bases, with 16 bases separating them. CDR3 length equals 16 residues. Germline V gives CDR1 SEHNR, CDR2 FQNEAQ (reference sequence). The CDR3 DNA reads as TGTGCCAGCAGCCCCCAATCCTGGCGGAACCAAGAGACCCAGTACTTC. It encodes CASSPQSWRNQETQYF.

The chain couples TRBV21-1 to TRBJ2-7; TRBD1 was called by the table and not checked on the DNA. TRBV21-1 is a listed pseudogene. This CDR3 comprises 18 residues. DNA for the CDR3: TGTGCCAGCAGCAAAGTTAGGTACCAGGACAGGGCTCTCTACGAGCAGTACTTC. It translates to CASSKVRYQDRALYEQYF.